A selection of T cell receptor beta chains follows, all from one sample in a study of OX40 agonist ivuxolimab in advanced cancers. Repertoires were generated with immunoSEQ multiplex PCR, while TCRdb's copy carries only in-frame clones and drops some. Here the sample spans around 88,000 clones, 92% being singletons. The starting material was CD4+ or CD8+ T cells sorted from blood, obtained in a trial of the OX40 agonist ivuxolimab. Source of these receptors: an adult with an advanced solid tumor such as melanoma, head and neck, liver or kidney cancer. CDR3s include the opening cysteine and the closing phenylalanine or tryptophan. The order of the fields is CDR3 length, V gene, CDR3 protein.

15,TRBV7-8,CASSPVGPSSYEQYF
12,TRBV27,CASSSPAREQYF
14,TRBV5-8,CASRIQGGIETQYF
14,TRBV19,CASRGRDREYGYTF
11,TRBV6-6,CARWDAYEQYF
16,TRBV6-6,CASRGTSGLEQETQYF
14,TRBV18,CASSPGSGANVLTF
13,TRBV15,CATSRGWGQPQHF
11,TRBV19,CASSRGNGYTF
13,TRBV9,CASSALSNYGYTF
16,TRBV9,CASSVGPGERVPRETF
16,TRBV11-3,CATESMTGKMNTEAFF
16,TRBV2,CASSGAGTPFQETQYF
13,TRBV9,CASNPGGAYEQYF
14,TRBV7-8,CASSLSSGSYEQYF
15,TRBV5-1,CASSLRQTESYEQYF
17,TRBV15,CATSRLMAGGLVPEAFF
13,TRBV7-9,CASSPMENTEAFF
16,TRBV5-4,CASSSVPGGASSPLHF
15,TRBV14,CASSQDAVPGNTIYF
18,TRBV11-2,CASSLTGTGFATNEKLFF
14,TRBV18,CASSPEYSNQPQHF
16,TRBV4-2,CASSQGTGGPTDTQYF
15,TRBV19,CASSDPGRGNEKLFF
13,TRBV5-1,CASSLAQGDEQYF
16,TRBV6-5,CASSYSPEPNTGELFF
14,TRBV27,CASSPWGLQETQYF
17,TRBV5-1,CASSLGDPRRRGGELFF
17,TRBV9,CASSVGLAGDGANVLTF
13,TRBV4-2,CASSLPGDNEQFF
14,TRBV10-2,CASSVNANTGELFF
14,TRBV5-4,CASSWRGANYGYTF
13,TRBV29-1,CSVERVVGGEQYF